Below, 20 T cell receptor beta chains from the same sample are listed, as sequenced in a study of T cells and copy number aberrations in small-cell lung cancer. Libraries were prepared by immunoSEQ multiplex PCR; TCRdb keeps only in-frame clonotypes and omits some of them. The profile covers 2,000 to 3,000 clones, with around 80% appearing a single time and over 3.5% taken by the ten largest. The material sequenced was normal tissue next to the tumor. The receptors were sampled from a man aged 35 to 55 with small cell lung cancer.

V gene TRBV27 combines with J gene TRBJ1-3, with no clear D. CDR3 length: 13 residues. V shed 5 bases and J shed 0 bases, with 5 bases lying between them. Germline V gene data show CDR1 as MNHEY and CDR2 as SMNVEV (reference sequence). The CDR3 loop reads CASSRNSGNTIYF. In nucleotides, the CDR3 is TGTGCCAGCAGTCGAAACTCTGGAAACACCATATATTTT.

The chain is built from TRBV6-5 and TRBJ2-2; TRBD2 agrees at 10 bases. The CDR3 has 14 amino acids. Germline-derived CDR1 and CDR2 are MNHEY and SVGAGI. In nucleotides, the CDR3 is TGTGCAACGCGGCCTAGCGGGGGCTCCGGGGAGCTGTTTTTT. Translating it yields CATRPSGGSGELFF.

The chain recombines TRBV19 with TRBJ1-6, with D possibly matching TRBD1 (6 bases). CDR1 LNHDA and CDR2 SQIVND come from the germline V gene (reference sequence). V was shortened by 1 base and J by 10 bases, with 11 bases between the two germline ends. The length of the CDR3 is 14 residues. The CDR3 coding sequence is TGTGCCAGTAGTATAGCAGGGGTTAGCTCACCCCTCCACTTT. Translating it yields CASSIAGVSSPLHF.

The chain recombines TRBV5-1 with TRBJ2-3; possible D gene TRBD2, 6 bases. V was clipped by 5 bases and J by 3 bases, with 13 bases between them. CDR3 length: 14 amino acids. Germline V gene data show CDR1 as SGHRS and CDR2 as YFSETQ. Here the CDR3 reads CASRTGEVTDTQYF. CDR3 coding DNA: TGCGCCAGCAGGACGGGGGAGGTGACAGATACGCAGTATTTT.

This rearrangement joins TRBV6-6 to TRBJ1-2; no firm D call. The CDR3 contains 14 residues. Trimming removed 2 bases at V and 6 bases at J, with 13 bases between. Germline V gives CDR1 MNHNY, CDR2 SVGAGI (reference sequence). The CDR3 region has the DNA TGTGCCAGCAGTTACCCGGGTCTTTCGAATGGCTACACCTTC. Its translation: CASSYPGLSNGYTF.

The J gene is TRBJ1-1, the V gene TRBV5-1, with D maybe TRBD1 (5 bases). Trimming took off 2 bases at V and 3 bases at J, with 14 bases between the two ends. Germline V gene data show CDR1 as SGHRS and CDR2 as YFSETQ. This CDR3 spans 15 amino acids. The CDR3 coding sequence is TGCGCCAGCAGCTTTCAAACCGGGGCCGACACTGAAGCTTTCTTT. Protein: CASSFQTGADTEAFF. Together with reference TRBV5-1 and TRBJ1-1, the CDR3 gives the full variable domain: KAGVTQTPRYLIKTRGQQVTLSCSPISGHRSVSWYQQTPGQGLQFLFEYFSETQRNKGNFPGRFSGRQFSNSRSEMNVSTLELGDSALYLCASSFQTGADTEAFFGQGTRLTVV.

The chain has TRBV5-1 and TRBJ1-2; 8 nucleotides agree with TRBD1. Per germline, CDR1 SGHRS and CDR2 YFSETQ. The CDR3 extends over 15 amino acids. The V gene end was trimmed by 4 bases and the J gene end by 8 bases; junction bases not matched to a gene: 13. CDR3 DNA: TGCGCCAGCAGCCTGACCGTCCAGGGGGCTGGAGGCTACACCTTC. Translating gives CASSLTVQGAGGYTF. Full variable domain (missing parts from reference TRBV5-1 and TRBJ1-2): KAGVTQTPRYLIKTRGQQVTLSCSPISGHRSVSWYQQTPGQGLQFLFEYFSETQRNKGNFPGRFSGRQFSNSRSEMNVSTLELGDSALYLCASSLTVQGAGGYTFGSGTRLTVV.

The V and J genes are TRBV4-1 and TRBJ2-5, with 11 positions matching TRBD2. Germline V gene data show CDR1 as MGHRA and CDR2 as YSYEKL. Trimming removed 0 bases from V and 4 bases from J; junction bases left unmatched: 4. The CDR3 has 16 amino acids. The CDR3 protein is CASSQDSGGARETQYF. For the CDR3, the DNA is TGCGCCAGCAGCCAAGATAGCGGGGGGGCCCGAGAGACCCAGTACTTC.

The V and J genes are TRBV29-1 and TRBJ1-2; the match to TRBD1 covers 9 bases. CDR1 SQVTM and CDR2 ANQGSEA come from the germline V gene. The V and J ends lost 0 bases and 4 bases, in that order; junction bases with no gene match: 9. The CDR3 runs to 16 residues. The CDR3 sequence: CSVEEGTGFEVYGYTF. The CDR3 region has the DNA TGCAGCGTTGAAGAGGGGACAGGGTTTGAAGTCTATGGCTACACCTTC. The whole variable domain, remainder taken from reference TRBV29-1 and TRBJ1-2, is SAVISQKPSRDICQRGTSLTIQCQVDSQVTMMFWYRQQPGQSLTLIATANQGSEATYESGFVIDKFPISRPNLTFSTLTVSNMSPEDSSIYLCSVEEGTGFEVYGYTFGSGTRLTVV.

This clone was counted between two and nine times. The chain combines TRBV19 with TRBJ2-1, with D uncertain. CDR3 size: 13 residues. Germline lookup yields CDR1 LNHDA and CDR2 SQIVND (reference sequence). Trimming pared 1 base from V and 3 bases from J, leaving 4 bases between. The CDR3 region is CASSIADYNEQFF. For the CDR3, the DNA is TGTGCCAGTAGTATAGCCGACTACAATGAGCAGTTCTTC. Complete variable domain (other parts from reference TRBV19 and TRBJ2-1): DGGITQSPKYLFRKEGQNVTLSCEQNLNHDAMYWYRQDPGQGLRLIYYSQIVNDFQKGDIAEGYSVSREKKESFPLTVTSAQKNPTAFYLCASSIADYNEQFFGPGTRLTVL.

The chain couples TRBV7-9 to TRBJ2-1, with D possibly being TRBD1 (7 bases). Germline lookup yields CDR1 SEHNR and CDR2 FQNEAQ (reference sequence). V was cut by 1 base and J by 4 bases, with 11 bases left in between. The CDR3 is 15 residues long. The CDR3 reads CASSLEAGGYNEQFF. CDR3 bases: TGTGCCAGCAGCTTAGAAGCAGGGGGGTACAATGAGCAGTTCTTC.

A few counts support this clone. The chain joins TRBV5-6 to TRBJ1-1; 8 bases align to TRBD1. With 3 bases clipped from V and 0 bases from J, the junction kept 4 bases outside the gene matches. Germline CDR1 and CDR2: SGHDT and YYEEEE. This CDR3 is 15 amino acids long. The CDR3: CASSWDRTLNTEAFF. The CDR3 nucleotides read TGTGCCAGCAGCTGGGACAGGACCTTGAACACTGAAGCTTTCTTT.

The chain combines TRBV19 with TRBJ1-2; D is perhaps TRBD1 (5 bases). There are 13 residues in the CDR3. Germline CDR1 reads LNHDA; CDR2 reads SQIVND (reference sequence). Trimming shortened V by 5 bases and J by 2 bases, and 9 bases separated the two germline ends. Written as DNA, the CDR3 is TGTGCCAGTAGTCCCAGGGCCAACTATGGCTACACCTTC. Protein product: CASSPRANYGYTF.

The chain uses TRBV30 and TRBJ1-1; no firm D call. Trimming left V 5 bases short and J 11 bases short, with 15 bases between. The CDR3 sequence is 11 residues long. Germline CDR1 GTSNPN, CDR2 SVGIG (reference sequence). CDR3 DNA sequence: TGTGCCTGGCGTTCGGCGGGGTCCGCTTTCTTT. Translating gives CAWRSAGSAFF.

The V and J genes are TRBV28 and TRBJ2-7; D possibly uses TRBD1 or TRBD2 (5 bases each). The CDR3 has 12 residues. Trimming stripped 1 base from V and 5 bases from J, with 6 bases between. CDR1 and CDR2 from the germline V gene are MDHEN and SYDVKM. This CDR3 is CASSLSGHEQYF. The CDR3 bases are TGTGCCAGCAGTTTATCGGGGCACGAGCAGTACTTC.

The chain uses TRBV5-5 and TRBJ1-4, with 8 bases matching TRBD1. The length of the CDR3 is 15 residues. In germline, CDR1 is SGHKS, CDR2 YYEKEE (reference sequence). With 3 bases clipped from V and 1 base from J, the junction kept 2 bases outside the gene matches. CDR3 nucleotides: TGTGCCAGCAGCTCCGGACAGGGAACTAATGAAAAACTGTTTTTT. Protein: CASSSGQGTNEKLFF.

The CDR3 DNA reads TGTGCCAGCAGTTACTCGAACAGGGGAGGCGGTAATGGCTACACCTTC. Its protein is CASSYSNRGGGNGYTF. The chain couples TRBV6-5 to TRBJ1-2; 7 positions agree with TRBD1. The CDR3 is made up of 16 amino acids. Germline CDR1 and CDR2: MNHEY and SVGAGI. V gave up 0 bases and J gave up 6 bases; unmatched junction bases: 10.

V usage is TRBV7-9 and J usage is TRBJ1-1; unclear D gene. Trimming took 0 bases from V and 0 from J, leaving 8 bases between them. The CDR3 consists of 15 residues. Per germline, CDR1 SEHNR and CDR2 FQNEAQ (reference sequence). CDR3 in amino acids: CASSLASVMNTEAFF. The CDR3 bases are TGTGCCAGCAGCTTAGCGAGTGTCATGAACACTGAAGCTTTCTTT.

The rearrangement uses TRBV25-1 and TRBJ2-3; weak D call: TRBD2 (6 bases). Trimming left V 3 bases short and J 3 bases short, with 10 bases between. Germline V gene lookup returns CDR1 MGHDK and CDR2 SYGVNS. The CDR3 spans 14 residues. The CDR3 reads CASSEDGSTDTQYF. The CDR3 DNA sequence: TGTGCCAGCAGTGAGGACGGGAGTACAGATACGCAGTATTTT.

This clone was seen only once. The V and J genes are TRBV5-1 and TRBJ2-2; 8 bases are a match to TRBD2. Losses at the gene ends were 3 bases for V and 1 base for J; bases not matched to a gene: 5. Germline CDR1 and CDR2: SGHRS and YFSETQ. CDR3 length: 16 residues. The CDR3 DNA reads TGCGCCAGCAGCTCCGAACTAGCGGTGAACACCGGGGAGCTGTTTTTT. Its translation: CASSSELAVNTGELFF. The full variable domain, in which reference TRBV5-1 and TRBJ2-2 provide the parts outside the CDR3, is KAGVTQTPRYLIKTRGQQVTLSCSPISGHRSVSWYQQTPGQGLQFLFEYFSETQRNKGNFPGRFSGRQFSNSRSEMNVSTLELGDSALYLCASSSELAVNTGELFFGEGSRLTVL.